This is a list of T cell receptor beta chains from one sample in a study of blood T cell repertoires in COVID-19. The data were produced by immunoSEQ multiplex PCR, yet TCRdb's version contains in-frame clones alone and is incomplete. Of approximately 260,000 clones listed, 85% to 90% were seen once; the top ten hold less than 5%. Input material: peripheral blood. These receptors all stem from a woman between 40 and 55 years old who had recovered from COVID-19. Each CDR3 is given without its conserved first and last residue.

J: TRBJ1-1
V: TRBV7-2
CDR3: ASSQGQYKAF

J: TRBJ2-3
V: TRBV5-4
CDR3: ASSLGGGTDTQY

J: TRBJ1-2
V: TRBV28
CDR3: ASSSVGSYGYT

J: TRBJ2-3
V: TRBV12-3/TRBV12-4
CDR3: ASRGLSDTQY

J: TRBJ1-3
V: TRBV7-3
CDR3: ASSQTGDGNTIY

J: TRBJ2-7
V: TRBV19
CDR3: ASSMWDRGDEQY

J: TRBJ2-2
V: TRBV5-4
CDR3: ASSQGTSGAGELF

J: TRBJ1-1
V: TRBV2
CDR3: ASRMTENTEAF

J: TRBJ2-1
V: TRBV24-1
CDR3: ATSDTSRDNEQF

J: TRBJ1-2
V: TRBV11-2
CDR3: ASSTGGTNYGYT

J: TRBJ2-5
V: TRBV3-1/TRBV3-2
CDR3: ASSQDWGQGAETQY

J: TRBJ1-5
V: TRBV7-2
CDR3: ASSWTGDENQPQH

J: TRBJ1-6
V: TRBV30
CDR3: AWSVAVYNSPLH

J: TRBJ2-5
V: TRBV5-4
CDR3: ASSLGAGRETQY

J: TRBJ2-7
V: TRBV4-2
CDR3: ASSHPSGGAGEQY

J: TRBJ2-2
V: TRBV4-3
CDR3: ASSQEPGNTGELF

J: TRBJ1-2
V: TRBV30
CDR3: AWSLGAPPGYT

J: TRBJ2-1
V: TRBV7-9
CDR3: ASSQTGEVEQF

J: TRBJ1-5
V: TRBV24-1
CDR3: ATSWGQSNQPQH

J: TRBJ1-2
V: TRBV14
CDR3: ASSQEYSTANYGYT

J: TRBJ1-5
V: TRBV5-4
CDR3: ASSLDRGLGQPQH

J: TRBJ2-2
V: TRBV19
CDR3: ASSIALVRTGELF

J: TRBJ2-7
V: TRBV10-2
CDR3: ASSEGRYEQY

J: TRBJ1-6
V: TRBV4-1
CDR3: ASSHNRDRAGSPLH

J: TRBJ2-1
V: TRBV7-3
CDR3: ASSSPTTGFNEQF

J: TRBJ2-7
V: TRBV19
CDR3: ASTNSGTGPYEQY

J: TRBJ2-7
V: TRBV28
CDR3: ASTGEAEQY

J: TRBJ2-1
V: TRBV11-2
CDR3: ASSFRSQRELEQF

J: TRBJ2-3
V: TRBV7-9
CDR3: ASSQGQGNTDTQY

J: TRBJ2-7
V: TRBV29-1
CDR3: SVRTGGEQY

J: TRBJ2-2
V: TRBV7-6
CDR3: ASSPRDRARTGELF

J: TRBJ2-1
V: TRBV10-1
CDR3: ASSLGLADNEQF

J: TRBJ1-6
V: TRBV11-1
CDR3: ASSLGVSSYNSPLH

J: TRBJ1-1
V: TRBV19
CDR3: ASRQQGSVDEAF

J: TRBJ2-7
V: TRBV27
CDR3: ASSFREADEQY

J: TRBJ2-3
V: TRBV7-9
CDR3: ASSFGASTDTQY

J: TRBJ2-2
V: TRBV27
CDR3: ASSLSGAYGELF